These 2 T cell receptor beta chains share one sample of origin, sequenced in a study of early T cells in non-severe SARS-CoV-2 infection. TCRdb reanalysed the 5' RACE reads using MiXCR and keeps one entry per CDR3 protein. The sample includes 40,000 to 50,000 distinct CDR3 sequences, roughly 7.1% of them seen just once. Sequencing used whole blood. The receptors stem from an adult who was a healthcare worker with PCR-confirmed SARS-CoV-2 infection or an uninfected control (not recorded which).

About this clonotype itself: One end of the junction varies from germline; a read error may be responsible. The V gene is TRBV7-7, the J gene TRBJ1-1; D possibly corresponds to TRBD1 (5 bases). Germline V lookup: CDR1 SSHAT, CDR2 FNYEAQ (reference sequence). This CDR3 has 13 amino acids. CDR3 protein: CASSLDAGAEAFF. In nucleotides, the CDR3 is TGTGCTAGCAGCTTAGACGCGGGGGCTGAAGCTTTCTTT.

This clonotype was seen many times. The gene calls are TRBV12-3 or TRBV12-4 and TRBJ1-3; no reliable D call. The V end was cut by 6 bases, the J end by 1 base, with 7 bases between. This CDR3 contains 13 residues. The CDR3 nucleotides read TGTGCCAGCAGGAAGGAGTCTGGAAACACCATATATTTT. It specifies CASRKESGNTIYF.